Below, 15 T cell receptor beta chains from the same sample are listed, as sequenced in a study of blood T cell repertoires in COVID-19 (dated by TCRdb to 2020 to 2021). The library was prepared using the immunoSEQ multiplex PCR assay. TCRdb re-hosts the immuneACCESS table, in-frame sequences only. Its copies lack some clones; in the studies checked, an unresolved V gene accounts for under half of them, and the cause for the rest is not known. Recorded for this sample are around 250,000 clones; about 80% of them occurred a single time. The ten largest clones capture roughly 1.9% of the sample. Sequencing was performed on peripheral blood. These receptor sequences come from a man aged 25 to 40 who had recovered from COVID-19.

This clone is a singleton in its sample. The chain employs TRBV18 and TRBJ2-1, with TRBD2 matching over 8 bases. CDR3 length: 15 residues. CDR1 KGHSH and CDR2 LQKENI come from the germline V gene. With V trimmed by 4 bases and J by 7 bases, 9 bases remained unmatched. The DNA of the CDR3 is TGTGCCAGCTCACTGCCCAGCGGGGGAAGGAATGAGCAGTTCTTC. Its translation is CASSLPSGGRNEQFF.

This chain links TRBV7-2 with TRBJ2-2; 11 bases are a match to TRBD2. The trim removed 5 bases at V and 0 bases at J, leaving 2 bases unmatched. Germline lookup yields CDR1 SGHTA and CDR2 FQGNSA. CDR3 length: 16 residues. The CDR3 DNA follows: TGTGCCAGCAGCACTAGCGGGGGCGCGAACACCGGGGAGCTGTTTTTT. Translated: CASSTSGGANTGELFF.

The chain joins TRBV24-1 to TRBJ2-3; 8 nucleotides align to TRBD2. CDR3 size: 16 residues. Germline V gene sequence: CDR1 KGHDR, CDR2 SFDVKD. Germline trimming cut 5 bases from V and 6 bases from J; bases unmatched to any gene: 12. The DNA for the CDR3 is TGTGCCACCAGTGGGGGGACTAGTGGGCCCCGGGATACGCAGTATTTT. It specifies CATSGGTSGPRDTQYF.

The rearrangement links TRBV6-5 to TRBJ1-1; D remains unclear. The germline gives CDR1 MNHEY, CDR2 SVGAGI. The CDR3 loop spans 13 amino acids. V was shortened by 6 bases and J by 7 bases, with 15 bases between the two germline ends. CDR3 DNA sequence: TGTGCCAGCAGCTCTGAGGATCTGGATGAAGCTTTCTTT. It specifies CASSSEDLDEAFF.

This clone appeared a single time. The CDR3 region is CASSQENRRTDTQYF. The CDR3 DNA reads as TGCGCCAGCAGCCAAGAGAACAGACGCACAGATACGCAGTATTTT. The V and J genes are TRBV4-1 and TRBJ2-3; no definite D call. The CDR3 has 15 amino acids. Germline CDR1 MGHRA, CDR2 YSYEKL. Trimming removed 0 bases from V and 1 base from J, with 8 bases in between.

The CDR3 spells CAISGGQGEFGELFF. The CDR3 region has the DNA TGTGCCATCAGTGGGGGACAGGGAGAATTCGGGGAGCTGTTTTTT. The V and J genes are TRBV10-3 and TRBJ2-2; 9 bases fit TRBD1. V lost 4 bases, J lost 7 bases, and 7 bases stayed unmatched. The CDR3 is 15 residues long. Germline CDR1 and CDR2: ENHRY and SYGVKD.

J is TRBJ2-3 and V is TRBV9; a possible D gene is TRBD2 (6 bases). Germline CDR1 is SGDLS and CDR2 is YYNGEE. The CDR3 extends over 16 amino acids. V lost 0 bases and J lost 0, with 11 bases in between. CDR3 sequence reads: CASSVGASESTDTQYF. DNA of the CDR3: TGTGCCAGCAGCGTAGGGGCTAGCGAAAGCACAGATACGCAGTATTTT.

J is TRBJ2-2 and V is TRBV12-3 or TRBV12-4; TRBD2 might be the D (5 bases). V lost 6 bases and J 8 bases, leaving 13 bases between the germline ends. There are 13 residues in the CDR3. The CDR3 is CASSTTRPGELFF. Written as DNA, the CDR3 is TGTGCCAGCAGCACTACTAGACCAGGGGAGCTGTTTTTT.

This chain connects TRBV5-5 to TRBJ1-5; TRBD1 matches at 7 bases. The V segment lost 3 bases and the J segment 4 bases; nucleotides outside the gene matches: 7. The length of the CDR3 is 15 residues. Germline V gives CDR1 SGHKS, CDR2 YYEKEE (reference sequence). CDR3 DNA: TGTGCCAGCAGCTCGACCGGGGACAGAAATCAGCCCCAGCATTTT. It codes for CASSSTGDRNQPQHF.

The J gene is TRBJ1-1, the V gene TRBV7-3; the D gene is possibly TRBD1 (5 bases). V was shortened by 0 bases and J by 3 bases, with 5 bases between the two germline ends. The length of the CDR3 is 13 residues. Looked up from germline, CDR1 is SGHTA and CDR2 is FQGTGA. The CDR3 sequence is CASSLTGDTEAFF. DNA of the CDR3: TGTGCCAGCAGCTTAACAGGGGACACTGAAGCTTTCTTT.

The chain uses TRBV12-3 or TRBV12-4 and TRBJ1-1, with D perhaps TRBD1 (6 bases). This CDR3 spans 13 amino acids. The ends were cut back, 6 bases at V and 1 base at J, with 9 bases in the middle. The CDR3 DNA sequence: TGTGCCAGCAGCGAGGGACAGAACACTGAAGCTTTCTTT. This gives the protein CASSEGQNTEAFF.

This chain uses TRBV29-1 with TRBJ1-2; TRBD1 aligns across 9 bases. Germline assignment: CDR1 SQVTM and CDR2 ANQGSEA. The CDR3 totals 12 residues. The ends lost 8 bases at V and 12 bases at J; junction bases unmatched: 13. CDR3 protein: CSTNPGTGKHTF. The CDR3 DNA reads TGCAGCACGAACCCCGGGACAGGGAAACACACCTTC.

J is TRBJ1-1 and V is TRBV13; perhaps TRBD1 as D (6 bases). Germline V gives CDR1 PRHDT, CDR2 FYEKMQ (reference sequence). With 8 bases removed from V and 5 bases from J, the gap between germline ends came to 18 bases. This CDR3 region has 14 residues. The CDR3 bases are TGTGCCAGCCTGGACGCCACAGGGAGAACTGAAGCTTTCTTT. Its translation: CASLDATGRTEAFF.

V is TRBV14 and J is TRBJ2-1; 8 bases are shared with TRBD2. Germline-derived CDR1 and CDR2 are SGHDN and FVKESK. CDR3 length: 13 residues. After removal of 4 bases from V and 9 bases from J, the junction contained 5 bases not matched to a gene. The CDR3 is CASSPRTSSEQFF. The CDR3 DNA sequence: TGTGCCAGCAGCCCCAGGACTAGCTCTGAGCAGTTCTTC.

In its sample, this clone was seen a few times. The V gene is TRBV7-2, the J gene TRBJ2-1; TRBD1 might be the D (5 bases). The V end lost 2 bases, the J end lost 6 bases, and 11 bases lay between the germline ends. CDR1 and CDR2 from the germline V gene are SGHTA and FQGNSA. The CDR3 loop spans 14 amino acids. In DNA form, the CDR3 reads TGTGCCAGCAGCTTACCCCTGGACACCAATGAGCAGTTCTTC. Protein: CASSLPLDTNEQFF.